This TCR beta chain was sequenced during a study of technical replicates of blood from four donors. Per germline, CDR1 SGDLS and CDR2 YYNGEE. The CDR3 is 15 amino acids. V shed 0 bases and J shed 2 bases, with 12 bases lying between them. Assay: immunoSEQ multiplex PCR; the TCRdb copy retains only in-frame clones and omits some. The sample includes some 66,000 clones, 95% to 98% of them seen just once. The V gene is TRBV9, the J gene TRBJ2-7; possible D gene TRBD2, 7 bases. The origin of this receptor is a human donor in good health. The material sequenced was T cells isolated from PBMCs. In DNA form, the CDR3 reads TGTGCCAGCAGCGTAGGAAGGGGGGGTCCCTACGAGCAGTACTTC. Protein sequence: CASSVGRGGPYEQYF. The variable domain in full, completed from reference TRBV9 and TRBJ2-7, reads DSGVTQTPKHLITATGQRVTLRCSPRSGDLSVYWYQQSLDQGLQFLIQYYNGEERAKGNILERFSAQQFPDLHSELNLSSLELGDSALYFCASSVGRGGPYEQYFGPGTRLTVT.